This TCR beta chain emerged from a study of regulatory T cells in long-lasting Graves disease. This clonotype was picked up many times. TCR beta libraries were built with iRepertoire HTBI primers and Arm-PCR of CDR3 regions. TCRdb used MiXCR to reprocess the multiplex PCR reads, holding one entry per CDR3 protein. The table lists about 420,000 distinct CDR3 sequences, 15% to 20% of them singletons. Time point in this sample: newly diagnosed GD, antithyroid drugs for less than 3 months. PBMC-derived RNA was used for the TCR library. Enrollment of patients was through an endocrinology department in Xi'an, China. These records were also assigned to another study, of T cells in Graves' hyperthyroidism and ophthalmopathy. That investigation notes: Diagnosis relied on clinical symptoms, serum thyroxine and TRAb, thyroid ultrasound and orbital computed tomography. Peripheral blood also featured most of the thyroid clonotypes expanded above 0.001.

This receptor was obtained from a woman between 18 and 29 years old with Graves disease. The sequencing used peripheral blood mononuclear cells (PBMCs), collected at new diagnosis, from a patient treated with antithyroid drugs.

CDR3 DNA: TGTGCCCCAATGGGAGGGGTACACACTGAAGCTTTCTTT. Its protein product is CAPMGGVHTEAFF. The chain has TRBV7-8 and TRBJ1-1; a weak D match, TRBD1 (5 bases). CDR1 and CDR2 from the germline V gene are SGHVS and FQNEAQ. V gave up 11 bases and J gave up 3 bases, with 16 bases separating them. The CDR3 consists of 13 residues.